The TCR beta chain described here comes from a study of blood T cells in healthy people across ages. Using a J-beta primer mix together with a sample-barcoded 5' primer, a second PCR was run for roughly 7 to 11 cycles. The template-switch adaptor, which had 12 random nucleotides, put a tag on each cDNA molecule. From the 5' RACE reads, TCRdb called clonotypes with MiXCR, one entry per CDR3 protein. Counted here are 700,000 or so distinct CDR3 sequences, about 43% occurring once; the ten biggest clones make up about 30%. The CDR3 extends over 16 amino acids. The V and J ends lost 0 bases and 0 bases respectively, with 13 bases between them. Germline CDR1 reads SGHRS; CDR2 reads YFSETQ. This clonotype was found a few times. Every participating donor contributed 8.5 to 10 milliliters of peripheral blood through a draw.

The V call is TRBV5-1, the J call TRBJ2-7, with a possible D match to TRBD2 (6 bases). The sequence was collected from an elderly man in good health. The specimen sequenced was blood. The CDR3 is CASSLGERVYSYEQYF. CDR3 nucleotide sequence: TGCGCCAGCAGCTTGGGGGAGCGGGTGTACTCCTACGAGCAGTACTTC.